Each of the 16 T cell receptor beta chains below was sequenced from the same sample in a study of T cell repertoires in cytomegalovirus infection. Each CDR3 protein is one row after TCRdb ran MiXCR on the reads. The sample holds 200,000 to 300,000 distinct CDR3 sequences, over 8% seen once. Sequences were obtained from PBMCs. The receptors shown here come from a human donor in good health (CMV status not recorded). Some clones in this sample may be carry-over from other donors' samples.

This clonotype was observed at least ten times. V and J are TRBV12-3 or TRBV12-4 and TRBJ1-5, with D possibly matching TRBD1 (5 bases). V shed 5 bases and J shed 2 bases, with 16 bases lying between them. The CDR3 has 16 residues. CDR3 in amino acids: CASSPVGGSGNQPQHF. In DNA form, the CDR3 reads TGTGCCAGCAGTCCAGTGGGGGGGTCCGGCAATCAGCCCCAGCATTTT.

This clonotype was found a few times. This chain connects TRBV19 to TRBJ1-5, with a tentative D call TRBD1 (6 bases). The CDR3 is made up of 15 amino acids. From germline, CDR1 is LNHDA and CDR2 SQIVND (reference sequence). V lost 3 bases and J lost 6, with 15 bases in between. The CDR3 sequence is CASSMGQTRGQPQHF. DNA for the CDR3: TGTGCCAGTAGTATGGGACAAACCCGCGGTCAGCCCCAGCATTTT.

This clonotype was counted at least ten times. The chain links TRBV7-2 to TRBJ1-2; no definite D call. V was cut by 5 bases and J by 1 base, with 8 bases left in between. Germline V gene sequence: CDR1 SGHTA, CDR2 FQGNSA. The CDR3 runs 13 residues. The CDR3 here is CASSADDNYGYTF. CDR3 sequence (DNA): TGTGCCAGCAGCGCGGACGATAACTATGGCTACACCTTC.

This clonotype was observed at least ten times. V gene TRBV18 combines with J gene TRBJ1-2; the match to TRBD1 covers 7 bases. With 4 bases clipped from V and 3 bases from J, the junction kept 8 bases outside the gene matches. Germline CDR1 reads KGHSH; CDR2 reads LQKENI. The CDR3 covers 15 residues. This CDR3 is CASSLPSQGDYGYTF. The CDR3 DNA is TGTGCCAGCTCACTACCCTCCCAGGGGGACTATGGCTACACCTTC.

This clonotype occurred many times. The CDR3 DNA reads TGTGCCAGCAGCTTAGCGCGTTGGGACTCTGGGGCCAACGTCCTGACTTTC. Encoded protein: CASSLARWDSGANVLTF. The chain employs TRBV7-6 and TRBJ2-6; unclear D gene. The CDR3 sequence is 17 residues long. Trimming shortened V by 0 bases and J by 0 bases, and 9 bases separated the two germline ends. Germline CDR1 and CDR2: SGHVS and FNYEAQ.

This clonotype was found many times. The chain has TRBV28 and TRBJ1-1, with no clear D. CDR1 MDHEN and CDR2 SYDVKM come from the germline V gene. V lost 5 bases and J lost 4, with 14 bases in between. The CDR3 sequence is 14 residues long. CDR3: CASSDPIRGTEAFF. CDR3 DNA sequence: TGTGCCAGCAGTGACCCCATCCGGGGCACTGAAGCTTTCTTT.

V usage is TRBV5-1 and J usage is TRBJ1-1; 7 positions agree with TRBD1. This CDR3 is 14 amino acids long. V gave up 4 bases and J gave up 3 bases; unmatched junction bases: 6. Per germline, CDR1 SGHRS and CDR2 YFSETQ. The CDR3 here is CASSAGTDHTEAFF. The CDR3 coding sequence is TGCGCCAGCAGCGCGGGGACAGATCACACTGAAGCTTTCTTT.

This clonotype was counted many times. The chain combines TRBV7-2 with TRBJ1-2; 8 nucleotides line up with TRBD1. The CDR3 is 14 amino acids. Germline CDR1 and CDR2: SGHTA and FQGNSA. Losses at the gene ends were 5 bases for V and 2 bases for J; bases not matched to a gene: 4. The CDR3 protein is CASSGQGLNYGYTF. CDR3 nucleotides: TGTGCCAGCAGCGGACAGGGACTAAACTATGGCTACACCTTC.

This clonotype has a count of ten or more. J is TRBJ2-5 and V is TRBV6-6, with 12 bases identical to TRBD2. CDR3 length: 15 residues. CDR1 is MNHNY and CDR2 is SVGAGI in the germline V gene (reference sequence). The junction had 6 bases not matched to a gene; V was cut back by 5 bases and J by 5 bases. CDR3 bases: TGTGCCAGCAGTCCGACTAGCGGGGGCTTTGAGACCCAGTACTTC. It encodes CASSPTSGGFETQYF.

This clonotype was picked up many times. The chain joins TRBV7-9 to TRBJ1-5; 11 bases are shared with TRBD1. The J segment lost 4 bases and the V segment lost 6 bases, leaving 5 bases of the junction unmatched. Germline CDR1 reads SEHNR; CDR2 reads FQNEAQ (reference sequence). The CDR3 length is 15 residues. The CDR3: CASSRGTGGNQPQHF. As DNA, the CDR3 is TGTGCCAGCAGTAGAGGGACAGGGGGAAATCAGCCCCAGCATTTT. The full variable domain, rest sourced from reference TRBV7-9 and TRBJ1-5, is DTGVSQNPRHKITKRGQNVTFRCDPISEHNRLYWYRQTLGQGPEFLTYFQNEAQLEKSRLLSDRFSAERPKGSFSTLEIQRTEQGDSAMYLCASSRGTGGNQPQHFGDGTRLSIL.

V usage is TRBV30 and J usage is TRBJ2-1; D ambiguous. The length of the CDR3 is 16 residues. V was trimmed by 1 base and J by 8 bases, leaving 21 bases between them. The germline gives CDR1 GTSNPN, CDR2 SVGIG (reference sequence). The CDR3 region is CAWSAIAISARDEQFF. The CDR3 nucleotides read TGTGCCTGGAGTGCAATCGCCATCTCGGCCCGTGATGAGCAGTTCTTC.

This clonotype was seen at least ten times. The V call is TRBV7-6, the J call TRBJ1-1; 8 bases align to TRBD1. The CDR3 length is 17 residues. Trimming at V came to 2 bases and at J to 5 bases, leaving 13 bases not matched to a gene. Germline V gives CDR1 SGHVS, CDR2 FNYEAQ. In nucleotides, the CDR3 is TGTGCCAGCAGCTTACCCCTACCCTGGACAGGGCGGACTGAAGCTTTCTTT. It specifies CASSLPLPWTGRTEAFF.

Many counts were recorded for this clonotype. The CDR3 loop is CASSSSGSAIQYF. The CDR3 DNA sequence: TGTGCCAGCAGCTCCTCCGGGTCTGCCATTCAGTACTTC. This chain connects TRBV11-2 to TRBJ2-4; unclear D gene. Trimming stripped 4 bases from V and 9 bases from J, with 13 bases between. Germline values: CDR1 SGHAT, CDR2 FQNNGV. This CDR3 has 13 residues.

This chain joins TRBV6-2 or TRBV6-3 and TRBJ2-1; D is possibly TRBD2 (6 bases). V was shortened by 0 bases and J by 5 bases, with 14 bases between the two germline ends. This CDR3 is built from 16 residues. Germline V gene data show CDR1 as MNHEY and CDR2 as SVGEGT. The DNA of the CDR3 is TGTGCCAGCAGTTACTCGTTGGGGGGAAGGGACAATGAGCAGTTCTTC. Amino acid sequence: CASSYSLGGRDNEQFF.

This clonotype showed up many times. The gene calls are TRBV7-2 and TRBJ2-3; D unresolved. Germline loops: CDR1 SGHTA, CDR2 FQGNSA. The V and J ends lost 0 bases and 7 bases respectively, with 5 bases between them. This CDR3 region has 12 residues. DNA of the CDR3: TGTGCCAGCAGCTTAGCGACGTATACGCAGTATTTT. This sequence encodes CASSLATYTQYF. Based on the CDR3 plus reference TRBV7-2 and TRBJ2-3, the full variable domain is GAGVSQSPSNKVTEKGKDVELRCDPISGHTALYWYRQSLGQGLEFLIYFQGNSAPDKSGLPSDRFSAERTGGSVSTLTIQRTQQEDSAVYLCASSLATYTQYFGPGTRLTVL.

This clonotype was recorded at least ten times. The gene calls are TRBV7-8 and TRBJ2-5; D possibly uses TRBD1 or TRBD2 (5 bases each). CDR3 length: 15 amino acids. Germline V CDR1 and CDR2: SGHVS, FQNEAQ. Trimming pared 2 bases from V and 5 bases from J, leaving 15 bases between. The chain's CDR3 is CASSLMGDREETQYF. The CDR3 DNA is TGTGCCAGCAGCTTAATGGGGGATAGGGAGGAGACCCAGTACTTC.